These 21 T cell receptor beta chains were sequenced from one sample in a study of technical replicates of blood from a few donors. The table came from immunoSEQ multiplex PCR; TCRdb's copy has only in-frame clones and leaves some out. The sample has about 70,000 clones, over 85% seen once. The sequencing input was T cells isolated from PBMCs. These receptors were obtained from a human donor in good health.

The chain's CDR3 is CASSPRVVSSEQYF. The DNA for the CDR3 is TGTGCCAGCAGTCCCAGGGTGGTATCAAGCGAGCAGTACTTC. The chain employs TRBV2 and TRBJ2-7, with TRBD1 as a possible D gene (5 bases). The germline CDR1 and CDR2 sequences are SNHLY and FYNNEI. This CDR3 has 14 amino acids. V was shortened by 5 bases and J by 6 bases, with 17 bases between the two germline ends.

V usage is TRBV16 and J usage is TRBJ2-3, with 10 bases identical to TRBD1. CDR1 is KGHSY, CDR2 FQNENV, per germline. The CDR3 totals 15 residues. V was pared by 2 bases and J by 5 bases, with 4 bases of the junction left unmatched. In DNA form, the CDR3 reads TGTGCCAGCAGCCAAGTTGACAGGGGGCGAGATACGCAGTATTTT. It translates to CASSQVDRGRDTQYF.

The chain employs TRBV28 and TRBJ2-7, with 7 bases matching TRBD1. This CDR3 has 14 amino acids. CDR1 is MDHEN and CDR2 is SYDVKM in the germline V gene. V lost 2 bases and J lost 3; bases outside the gene matches: 4. This CDR3 reads CASSLPYRGYEQYF. CDR3 nucleotide sequence: TGTGCCAGCAGTTTACCCTACAGGGGCTACGAGCAGTACTTC.

The gene calls are TRBV19 and TRBJ1-4; 9 nucleotides agree with TRBD1. Per germline, CDR1 LNHDA and CDR2 SQIVND (reference sequence). The CDR3 has 15 amino acids. The ends lost 7 bases at V and 5 bases at J; junction bases unmatched: 8. In DNA, the CDR3 is TGTGCCAGTACCCTAGCCGGGACAGGGAATGAAAAACTGTTTTTT. It translates to CASTLAGTGNEKLFF.

The chain is built from TRBV13 and TRBJ2-3; 8 bases are shared with TRBD2. Germline V CDR1 and CDR2: PRHDT, FYEKMQ (reference sequence). The CDR3 extends over 16 amino acids. V shed 0 bases and J 2 bases; nucleotides not matched to a gene: 4. The CDR3, as DNA: TGTGCCAGCAGCTTAGGACTAGCGGCAGACACAGATACGCAGTATTTT. As protein: CASSLGLAADTDTQYF. The full variable domain, its missing parts supplied by reference TRBV13 and TRBJ2-3, is AAGVIQSPRHLIKEKRETATLKCYPIPRHDTVYWYQQGPGQDPQFLISFYEKMQSDKGSIPDRFSAQQFSDYHSELNMSSLELGDSALYFCASSLGLAADTDTQYFGPGTRLTVL.

Only one count was recorded for this clone. The CDR3 sequence is CASSHGPLGRETQYF. DNA of the CDR3: TGTGCCAGCAGCCACGGACCTCTGGGGAGGGAGACCCAGTACTTC. This chain connects TRBV7-9 to TRBJ2-5, with a tentative D call TRBD2 (6 bases). The CDR3 spans 15 residues. Per the germline V gene, CDR1 is SEHNR and CDR2 is FQNEAQ (reference sequence). V was shortened by 5 bases and J by 5 bases, with 18 bases between the two germline ends.

This clone was counted once. V is TRBV7-9 and J is TRBJ2-6; D ambiguous. V lost 3 bases and J lost 10, with 10 bases in between. This CDR3 region has 13 residues. Per germline, CDR1 SEHNR and CDR2 FQNEAQ (reference sequence). The CDR3 loop reads CASSFAGSNVLTF. CDR3 sequence (DNA): TGTGCCAGCAGCTTTGCCGGGTCTAACGTCCTGACTTTC.

The chain is built from TRBV10-3 and TRBJ1-2; weak D call: TRBD1 (6 bases). Trimming left V 3 bases short and J 3 bases short, with 11 bases between. This CDR3 has 14 amino acids. CDR1 and CDR2 from the germline V gene are ENHRY and SYGVKD. CDR3 nucleotide sequence: TGTGCCATCAGTGACAGGGGCCTAGACTATGGCTACACCTTC. It encodes CAISDRGLDYGYTF.

This chain joins TRBV6-5 and TRBJ2-1; no reliable D call. V lost 6 bases to trimming and J lost 2 bases, with 11 bases between them. This CDR3 contains 14 residues. CDR1 and CDR2 from the germline V gene are MNHEY and SVGAGI. The DNA of the CDR3 is TGTGCCAGCAGGCTCGGCGGAGCCTACAATGAGCAGTTCTTC. Translation gives CASRLGGAYNEQFF.

The chain joins TRBV5-1 to TRBJ1-1; D call uncertain. Germline V gene data show CDR1 as SGHRS and CDR2 as YFSETQ. V was clipped by 0 bases and J by 0 bases, with 6 bases between them. CDR3 size: 14 residues. The CDR3 is CASSLAHLNTEAFF. CDR3 nucleotides: TGCGCCAGCAGCTTGGCTCACTTGAACACTGAAGCTTTCTTT.

The rearrangement links TRBV9 to TRBJ2-7; 7 bases are a match to TRBD1. Losses at the gene ends were 5 bases for V and 5 bases for J; bases not matched to a gene: 10. The germline gives CDR1 SGDLS, CDR2 YYNGEE. The CDR3 contains 14 residues. CDR3 amino acids: CASSGRDSKNEQYF. CDR3 bases: TGTGCCAGCAGTGGCCGGGACAGCAAGAACGAGCAGTACTTC.

The chain couples TRBV19 to TRBJ1-1, with D perhaps matching TRBD1 (5 bases). Germline CDR1 reads LNHDA; CDR2 reads SQIVND (reference sequence). The germline V and J ends were trimmed by 2 bases and 5 bases, with 15 bases remaining between them. The CDR3 totals 15 residues. The CDR3 DNA sequence: TGTGCCAGTAGTATATTTTCGGTCGGGGGGACTGAAGCTTTCTTT. This codes for CASSIFSVGGTEAFF.

J is TRBJ1-5 and V is TRBV28; D remains unclear. The CDR3 has 12 amino acids. The V end lost 6 bases, the J end lost 8 bases, and 11 bases lay between the germline ends. Germline CDR1 reads MDHEN; CDR2 reads SYDVKM. CDR3 nucleotide sequence: TGTGCCAGCAGCTTTTTATCTAAGCCCCAGCATTTT. It is translated as CASSFLSKPQHF.

Regarding this clone: The limits of the CDR3 on the DNA are not certain, so only TCRdb's listed CDR3 is given. The CDR3 is CASSFFGQPGQGNEQYF. The chain recombines TRBV5-6 with TRBJ2-7; the table's D call TRBD1 went unverified against the DNA. Germline assignment: CDR1 SGHDT and CDR2 YYEEEE. The CDR3 is made up of 17 amino acids, end residues included.

The chain links TRBV2 to TRBJ1-5, with unresolved D. Germline V gene data show CDR1 as SNHLY and CDR2 as FYNNEI. Trimming cost V 5 bases and J 5 bases, with 10 bases left between them. The CDR3 sequence is 13 residues long. CDR3 coding DNA: TGTGCCAGCAGTTACTATGTAGATCAGCCCCAGCATTTT. The encoded protein is CASSYYVDQPQHF.

The chain uses TRBV28 and TRBJ2-3, with D tentatively TRBD1 (6 bases). This CDR3 contains 14 residues. The germline V and J ends were trimmed by 4 bases and 2 bases, with 10 bases remaining between them. CDR1 is MDHEN and CDR2 is SYDVKM in the germline V gene. CDR3 bases: TGTGCCAGCAGTTGGGCAGGGGTCACAGATACGCAGTATTTT. It encodes CASSWAGVTDTQYF.

J is TRBJ2-1 and V is TRBV6-5; 7 bases agree with TRBD2. The ends lost 4 bases at V and 8 bases at J; junction bases unmatched: 8. The CDR3 is made up of 14 amino acids. CDR1 and CDR2 (germline): MNHEY, SVGAGI. CDR3 DNA: TGTGCCAGCAGTTTTGGCGGGAGTAGCTATGAGCAGTTCTTC. This codes for CASSFGGSSYEQFF.

This chain uses TRBV6-5 with TRBJ1-2; D not certain. CDR1 is MNHEY, CDR2 SVGAGI, per germline. V dropped 2 bases and J dropped 4 bases, with 8 bases sitting between them. CDR3 length: 13 residues. The CDR3 nucleotides are TGTGCCAGCAGTTACGCGAGAGGCTATGGCTACACCTTC. Protein: CASSYARGYGYTF.

This clone appeared a single time. The gene calls are TRBV7-7 and TRBJ1-3; D might be TRBD1 (5 bases). Trimming left V 1 base short and J 2 bases short, with 18 bases between. Germline V lookup: CDR1 SSHAT, CDR2 FNYEAQ (reference sequence). This CDR3 is built from 18 residues. The CDR3 region has the DNA TGTGCCAGCAGCTTAGATTTCCGGGGGAAAGCTCCTGGAAACACCATATATTTT. This translates into CASSLDFRGKAPGNTIYF.

This clone was detected only once. CDR3 sequence reads: CASSELVNNEKLFF. CDR3 nucleotide sequence: TGTGCCAGCAGTGAACTAGTGAATAATGAAAAACTGTTTTTT. V gene TRBV2 combines with J gene TRBJ1-4; D remains ambiguous. The CDR3 totals 14 residues. The germline gives CDR1 SNHLY, CDR2 FYNNEI. V lost 2 bases, J lost 4 bases, and 8 bases lay in between.

Only one count was recorded for this clone. This sequence joins TRBV15 and TRBJ1-2, with D unresolved. V was shortened by 3 bases and J by 8 bases, with 7 bases between the two germline ends. This CDR3 is 11 amino acids long. Germline CDR1 LNHNV, CDR2 YYDKDF (reference sequence). CDR3 amino acids: CATSRGGGYTF. DNA of the CDR3: TGTGCCACCAGCAGGGGCGGGGGCTACACCTTC.